This TCR beta chain was sequenced in a study of T cells in Graves' hyperthyroidism and ophthalmopathy. TCR beta CDR3 region amplification was performed from RNA transcripts. A set of HTBI primers served as the primers for a first-round RT-PCR of the TCR CDR3. TCRdb reprocessed the multiplex PCR reads via MiXCR and lists one record per CDR3 protein. The repertoire has about 380,000 distinct CDR3 sequences, approximately 15% of them found once; the top ten carry less than 25%. This clonotype was observed a few times. Its matching antigen is unknown. The sample, blood from the first hyperthyroidism diagnosis, precedes any ophthalmopathy symptoms. The PBMCs were taken from less than 11 ml of fresh peripheral blood. CDR3 length: 15 amino acids. Per germline, CDR1 SGHAT and CDR2 FQNNGV. J was trimmed by 5 bases and V by 6 bases; bases with no gene match: 7. Points from the study as a whole: From stable hyperthyroidism, ophthalmopathy was set apart by a 13 V-J model. The majority of expanded thyroid clonotypes above 0.001 also appeared in blood.

The chain couples TRBV11-2 to TRBJ2-2; 9 nucleotides agree with TRBD2. The sequenced sample consisted of blood. The sequence came from a man aged 25 to 45 with Graves' hyperthyroidism that later progressed to Graves' ophthalmopathy. CDR3 DNA: TGTGCCAGCAGACAGCGGGGGGCGGGGACCGGGGAGCTGTTTTTT. Its translation is CASRQRGAGTGELFF. The full variable domain, with the rest looked up from reference TRBV11-2 and TRBJ2-2, is EAGVAQSPRYKIIEKRQSVAFWCNPISGHATLYWYQQILGQGPKLLIQFQNNGVVDDSQLPKDRFSAERLKGVDSTLKIQPAKLEDSAVYLCASRQRGAGTGELFFGEGSRLTVL.